Sequencing of this T cell receptor beta chain was carried out in a study of OX40 agonist ivuxolimab in advanced cancers. About the study: Earlier anti-PD-1, anti-PD-L1 or anti-CTLA-4 therapy was permitted; 35% to 50% had received some. Study-level points and caveats: Mean expanded clone counts were higher in CD8+ than CD4+ T cells. Both blood CD4+ and CD8+ T cells showed clonal growth by week 6 at 0.1 to 3.0 mg/kg.

The data were produced by immunoSEQ multiplex PCR, yet TCRdb's version contains in-frame clones alone and is incomplete. In the table there are around 72,000 clones, approximately 81% of which are singletons. Sampled blood was obtained at baseline, cycle 4 day 1, and cycle 7 day 1. About this clone itself: The antigen is not known.

Germline V gene lookup returns CDR1 SGDLS and CDR2 YYNGEE. Trimming shortened V by 4 bases and J by 7 bases, and 8 bases separated the two germline ends. The CDR3 consists of 12 residues. The chain recombines TRBV9 with TRBJ1-4; D possibly corresponds to TRBD1 (5 bases). This receptor was taken from an adult with an advanced solid tumor such as melanoma, head and neck, liver or kidney cancer. Material: CD4+ or CD8+ T cells sorted from blood, obtained in a trial of the OX40 agonist ivuxolimab. The CDR3 reads CASSRDGEKLFF. The CDR3 DNA is TGTGCCAGCAGCCGGGACGGTGAAAAACTGTTTTTT.